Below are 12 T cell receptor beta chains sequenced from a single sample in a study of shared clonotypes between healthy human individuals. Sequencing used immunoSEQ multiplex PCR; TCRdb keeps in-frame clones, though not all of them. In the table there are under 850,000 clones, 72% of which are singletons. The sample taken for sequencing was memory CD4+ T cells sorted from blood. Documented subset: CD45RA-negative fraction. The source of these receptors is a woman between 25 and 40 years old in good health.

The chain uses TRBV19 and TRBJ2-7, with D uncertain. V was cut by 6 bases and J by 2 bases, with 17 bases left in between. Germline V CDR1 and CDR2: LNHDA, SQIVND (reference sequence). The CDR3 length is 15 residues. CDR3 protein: CASSTDLTRPYEQYF. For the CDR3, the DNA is TGTGCCAGTAGCACCGACTTAACCCGACCCTACGAGCAGTACTTC.

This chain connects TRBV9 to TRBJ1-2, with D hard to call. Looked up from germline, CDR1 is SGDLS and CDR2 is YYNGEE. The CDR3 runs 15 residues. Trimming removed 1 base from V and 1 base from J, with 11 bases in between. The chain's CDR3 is CASSVSPTNNYGYTF. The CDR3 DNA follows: TGTGCCAGCAGCGTATCTCCGACGAATAACTATGGCTACACCTTC.

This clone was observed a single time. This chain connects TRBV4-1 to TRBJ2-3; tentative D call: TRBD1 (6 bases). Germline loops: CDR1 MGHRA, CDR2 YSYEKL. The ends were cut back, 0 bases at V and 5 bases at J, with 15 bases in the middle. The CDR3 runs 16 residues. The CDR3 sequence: CASSQDRVGAKDTQYF. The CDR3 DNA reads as TGCGCCAGCAGCCAAGATCGGGTGGGGGCTAAAGATACGCAGTATTTT.

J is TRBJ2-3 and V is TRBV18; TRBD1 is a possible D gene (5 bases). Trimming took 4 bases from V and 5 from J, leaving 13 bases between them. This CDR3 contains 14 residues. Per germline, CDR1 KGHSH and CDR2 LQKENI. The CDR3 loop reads CASSLDQGKDTQYF. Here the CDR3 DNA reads TGTGCCAGCTCACTCGACCAGGGTAAAGATACGCAGTATTTT.

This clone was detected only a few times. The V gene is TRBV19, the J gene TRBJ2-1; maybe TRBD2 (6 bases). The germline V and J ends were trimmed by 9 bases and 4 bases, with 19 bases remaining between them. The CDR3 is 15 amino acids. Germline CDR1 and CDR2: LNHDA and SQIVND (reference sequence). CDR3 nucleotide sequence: TGTGCCAGCAGGGACTTTGGCCCCTCGTACAATGAGCAGTTCTTC. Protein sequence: CASRDFGPSYNEQFF.

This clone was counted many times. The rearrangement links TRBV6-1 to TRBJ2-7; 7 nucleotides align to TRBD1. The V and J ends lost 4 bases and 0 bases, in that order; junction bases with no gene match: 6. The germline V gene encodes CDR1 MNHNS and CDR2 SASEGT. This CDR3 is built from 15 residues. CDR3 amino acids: CASSGMDRLSYEQYF. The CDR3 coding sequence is TGTGCCAGCAGTGGTATGGACAGGCTCTCCTACGAGCAGTACTTC.

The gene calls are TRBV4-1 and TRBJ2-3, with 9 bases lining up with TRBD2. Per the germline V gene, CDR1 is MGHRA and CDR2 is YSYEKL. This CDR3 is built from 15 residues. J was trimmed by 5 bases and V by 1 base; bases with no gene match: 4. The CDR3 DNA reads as TGCGCCAGCAGCCAAGTTAGCGGGAGAGGAGATACGCAGTATTTT. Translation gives CASSQVSGRGDTQYF.

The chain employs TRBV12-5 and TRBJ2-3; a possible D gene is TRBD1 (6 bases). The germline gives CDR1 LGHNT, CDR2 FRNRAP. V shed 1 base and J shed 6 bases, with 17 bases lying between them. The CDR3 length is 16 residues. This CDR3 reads CASGLGQDQGGDTQYF. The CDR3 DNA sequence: TGTGCTAGTGGTTTGGGACAGGACCAGGGTGGGGATACGCAGTATTTT.

CDR3 bases: TGCAGCGTTCGGACGGGTGAAAAACTGTTTTTT. It codes for CSVRTGEKLFF. J is TRBJ1-4 and V is TRBV29-1; D remains ambiguous. CDR1 is SQVTM and CDR2 is ANQGSEA in the germline V gene. V was cut by 5 bases and J by 7 bases, with 8 bases left in between. The CDR3 runs 11 residues.

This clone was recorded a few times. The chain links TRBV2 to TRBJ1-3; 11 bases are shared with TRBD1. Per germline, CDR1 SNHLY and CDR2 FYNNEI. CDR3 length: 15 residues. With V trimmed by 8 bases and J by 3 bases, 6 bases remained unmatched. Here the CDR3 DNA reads TGTGCCAGCGGGGACAGGGGGACGTTTGGAAACACCATATATTTT. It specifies CASGDRGTFGNTIYF.

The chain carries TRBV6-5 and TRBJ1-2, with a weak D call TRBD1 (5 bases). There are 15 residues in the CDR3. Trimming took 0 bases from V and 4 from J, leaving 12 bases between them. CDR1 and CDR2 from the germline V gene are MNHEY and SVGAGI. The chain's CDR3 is CASSYSGGDPYGYTF. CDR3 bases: TGTGCCAGCAGTTACTCCGGGGGAGACCCCTATGGCTACACCTTC.

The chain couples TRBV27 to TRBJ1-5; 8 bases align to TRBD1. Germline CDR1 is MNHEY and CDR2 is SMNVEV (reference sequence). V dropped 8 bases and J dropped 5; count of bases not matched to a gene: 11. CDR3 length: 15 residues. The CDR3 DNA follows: TGTGCCAGCCGAGGGACAGGCCGGATTTATCAGCCCCAGCATTTT. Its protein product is CASRGTGRIYQPQHF.